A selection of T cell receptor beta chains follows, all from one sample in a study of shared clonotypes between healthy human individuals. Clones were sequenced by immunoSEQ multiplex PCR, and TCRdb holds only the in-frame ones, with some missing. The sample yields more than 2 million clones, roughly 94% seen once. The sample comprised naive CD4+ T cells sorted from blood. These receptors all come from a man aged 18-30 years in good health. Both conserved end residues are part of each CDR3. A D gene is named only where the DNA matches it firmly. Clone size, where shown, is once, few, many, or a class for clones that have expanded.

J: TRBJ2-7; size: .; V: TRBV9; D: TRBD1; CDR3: CASSFKQGAIYEQYF; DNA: TGTGCCAGCAGCTTCAAACAGGGGGCGATCTACGAGCAGTACTTC
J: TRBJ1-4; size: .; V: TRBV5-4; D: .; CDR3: CASSDRGADYEKLFF; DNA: TGTGCCAGCAGCGATCGGGGAGCGGATTATGAAAAACTGTTTTTT
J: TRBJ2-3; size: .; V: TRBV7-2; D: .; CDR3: CASSSLGWEQTDTQYF; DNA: TGTGCCAGCAGCTCCCTCGGGTGGGAACAAACAGATACGCAGTATTTT
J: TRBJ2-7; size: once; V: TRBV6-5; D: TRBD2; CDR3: CASSSPGLAGHYEQYF; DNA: TGTGCCAGCAGTTCTCCGGGACTAGCGGGACACTACGAGCAGTACTTC
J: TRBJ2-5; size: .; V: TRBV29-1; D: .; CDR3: CSVERSQETQYF; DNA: TGCAGCGTTGAACGCTCACAAGAGACCCAGTACTTC
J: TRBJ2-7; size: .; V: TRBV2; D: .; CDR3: CASSESEVGEQYF; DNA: TGTGCCAGCAGTGAATCAGAGGTCGGCGAGCAGTACTTC
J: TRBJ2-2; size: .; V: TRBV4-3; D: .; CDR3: CASSIQIDPGELFF; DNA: TGCGCCAGCAGCATTCAGATAGACCCCGGGGAGCTGTTTTTT
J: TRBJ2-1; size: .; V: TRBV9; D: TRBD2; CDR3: CASSDRLAGVYNEQFF; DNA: TGTGCCAGCAGCGACCGACTAGCGGGGGTCTACAATGAGCAGTTCTTC
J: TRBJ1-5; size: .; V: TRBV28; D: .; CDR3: CASSLGPFSNQPQHF; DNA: TGTGCCAGCAGTTTAGGTCCTTTCAGCAATCAGCCCCAGCATTTT
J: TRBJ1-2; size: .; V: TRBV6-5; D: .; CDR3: CASSSRQMGGYTF; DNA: TGTGCCAGCAGTTCTAGACAGATGGGGGGCTACACCTTC
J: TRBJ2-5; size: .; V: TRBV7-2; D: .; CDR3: CASSLDPRRETQYF; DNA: TGTGCCAGCAGCCTTGACCCGAGGCGGGAGACCCAGTACTTC
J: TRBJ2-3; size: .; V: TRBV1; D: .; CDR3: CTSSQGRAGGPTDTQYF; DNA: TGCACCAGCAGCCAAGGAAGGGCGGGAGGGCCCACAGATACGCAGTATTTT
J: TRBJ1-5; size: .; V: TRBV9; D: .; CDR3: CASSAEAGGPQHF; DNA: TGTGCCAGCAGCGCCGAGGCAGGCGGGCCCCAGCATTTT
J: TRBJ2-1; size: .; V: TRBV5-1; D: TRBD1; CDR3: CASSATGGSANEQFF; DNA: TGCGCCAGCAGCGCGACAGGGGGGTCCGCCAATGAGCAGTTCTTC
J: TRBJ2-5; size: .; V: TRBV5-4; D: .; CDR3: CASSLSMGVPGTQYF; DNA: TGTGCCAGCAGCTTGAGCATGGGGGTACCAGGTACCCAGTACTTC
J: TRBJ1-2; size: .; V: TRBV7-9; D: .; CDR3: CASSLGGADSPLYGYTF; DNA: TGTGCCAGCAGCTTAGGGGGGGCCGACAGTCCACTCTATGGCTACACCTTC
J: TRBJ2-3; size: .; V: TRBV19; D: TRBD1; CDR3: CASSILTGSGADTQYF; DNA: TGTGCCAGTAGTATACTGACAGGGTCTGGCGCAGATACGCAGTATTTT
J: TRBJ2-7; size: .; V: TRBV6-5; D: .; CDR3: CASSPIGGPYEQYF; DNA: TGTGCCAGCAGTCCGATCGGGGGGCCCTACGAGCAGTACTTC
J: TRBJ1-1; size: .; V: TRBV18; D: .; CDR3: CASSLDRNTEAFF; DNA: TGTGCCAGCTCATTGGACAGGAACACTGAAGCTTTCTTT
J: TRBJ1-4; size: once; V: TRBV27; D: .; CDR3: CASSSGSTLRKLFF; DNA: TGTGCCAGCAGTTCAGGCAGTACCCTTCGAAAACTGTTTTTT
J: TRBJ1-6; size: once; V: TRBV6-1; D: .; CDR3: CASSEVGQYNSPLHF; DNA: TGTGCCAGCAGTGAAGTCGGACAGTATAATTCACCCCTCCACTTT
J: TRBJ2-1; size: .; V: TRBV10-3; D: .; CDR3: CAIREQGPTGTRNEQFF; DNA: TGTGCCATCAGGGAACAGGGTCCTACAGGCACACGCAATGAGCAGTTCTTC
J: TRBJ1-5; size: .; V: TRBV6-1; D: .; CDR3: CASSEAPGSGQPQHF; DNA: TGTGCCAGCAGTGAAGCGCCAGGGTCGGGTCAGCCCCAGCATTTT
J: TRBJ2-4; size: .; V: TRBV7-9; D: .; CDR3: CASSPGAKNIQYF; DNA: TGTGCCAGCAGCCCGGGAGCCAAAAACATTCAGTACTTC
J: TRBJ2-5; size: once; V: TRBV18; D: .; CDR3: CASAPMGETQYF; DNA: TGTGCCAGCGCCCCGATGGGGGAGACCCAGTACTTC
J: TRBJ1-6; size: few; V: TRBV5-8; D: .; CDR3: CASSRVHNSPLHF; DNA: TGTGCCAGCAGCCGGGTCCATAATTCACCCCTCCACTTT
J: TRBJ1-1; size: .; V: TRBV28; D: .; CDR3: CASSLFGRDTEAFF; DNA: TGTGCCAGCAGTTTATTCGGCAGGGACACTGAAGCTTTCTTT
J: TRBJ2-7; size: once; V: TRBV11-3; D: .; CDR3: CASSPGEAGDEQYF; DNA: TGTGCCAGCAGCCCAGGGGAGGCGGGCGACGAGCAGTACTTC
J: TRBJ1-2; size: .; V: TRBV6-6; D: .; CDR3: CAIIPGPLRGIGYTF; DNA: TGTGCCATCATCCCGGGCCCTCTTAGGGGCATCGGCTACACCTTC
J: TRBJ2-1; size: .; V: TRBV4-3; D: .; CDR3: CASSQVGGRLNEQFF; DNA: TGCGCCAGCAGCCAAGTTGGGGGGAGACTCAATGAGCAGTTCTTC
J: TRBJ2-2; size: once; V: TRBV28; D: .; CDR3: CASSRVTGELFF; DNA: TGTGCCAGCAGTCGTGTCACCGGGGAGCTGTTTTTT
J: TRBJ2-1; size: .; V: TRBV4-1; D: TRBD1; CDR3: CASSQPSGGSYNEQFF; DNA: TGCGCCAGCAGCCAACCTTCAGGGGGCTCCTACAATGAGCAGTTCTTC
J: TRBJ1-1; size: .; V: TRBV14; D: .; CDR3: CASSQDSVNTEAFF; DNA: TGTGCCAGCAGCCAAGATAGTGTGAACACTGAAGCTTTCTTT
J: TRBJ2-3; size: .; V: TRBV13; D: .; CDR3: CASSSPARPTDTQYF; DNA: TGTGCCAGCAGCTCTCCAGCGAGGCCCACAGATACGCAGTATTTT
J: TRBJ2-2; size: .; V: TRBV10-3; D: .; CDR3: CATSSGAEGELFF; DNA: TGTGCCACCAGCAGCGGAGCCGAGGGGGAGCTGTTTTTT